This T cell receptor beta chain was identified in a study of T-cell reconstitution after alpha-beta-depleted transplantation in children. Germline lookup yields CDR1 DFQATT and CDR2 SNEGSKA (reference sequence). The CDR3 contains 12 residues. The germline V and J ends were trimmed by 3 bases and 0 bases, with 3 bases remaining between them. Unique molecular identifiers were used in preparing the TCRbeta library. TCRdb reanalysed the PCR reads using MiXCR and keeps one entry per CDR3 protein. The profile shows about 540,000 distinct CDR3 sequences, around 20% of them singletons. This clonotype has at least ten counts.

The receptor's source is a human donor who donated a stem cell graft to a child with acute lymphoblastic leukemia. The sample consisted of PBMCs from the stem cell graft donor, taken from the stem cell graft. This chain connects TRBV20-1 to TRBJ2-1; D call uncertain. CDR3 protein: CSARPSYNEQFF. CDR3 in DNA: TGCAGTGCTAGGCCCTCCTACAATGAGCAGTTCTTC.